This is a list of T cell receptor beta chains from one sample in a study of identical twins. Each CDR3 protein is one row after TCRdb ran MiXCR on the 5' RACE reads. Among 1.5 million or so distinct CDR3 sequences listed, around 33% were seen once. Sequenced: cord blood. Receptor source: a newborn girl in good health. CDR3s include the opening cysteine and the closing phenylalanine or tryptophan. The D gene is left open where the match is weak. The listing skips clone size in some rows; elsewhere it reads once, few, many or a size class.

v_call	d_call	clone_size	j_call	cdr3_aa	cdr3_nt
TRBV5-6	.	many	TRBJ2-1	CASSLFWHEQFF	TGTGCCAGCAGCTTGTTTTGGCATGAGCAGTTCTTC
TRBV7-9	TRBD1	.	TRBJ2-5	CASSLSDRYGEQYF	TGTGCCAGCAGCTTATCGGACAGGTATGGTGAGCAGTACTTC
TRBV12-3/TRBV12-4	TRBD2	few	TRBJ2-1	CASRAPSGSLGEQFF	TGTGCCAGCAGAGCCCCTAGCGGGAGTTTAGGTGAGCAGTTCTTC
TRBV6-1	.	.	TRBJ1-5	CASSDRFRGNSNQPQHF	TGTGCCAGCAGTGACAGGTTTAGGGGAAATAGCAATCAGCCCCAGCATTTT
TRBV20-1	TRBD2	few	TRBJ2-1	CSARESSGRAISYNEQFF	TGCAGTGCTAGAGAGTCAAGCGGGAGGGCCATATCCTACAATGAGCAGTTCTTC
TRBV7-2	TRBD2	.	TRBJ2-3	CASSIAGTRGSNTQYF	TGTGCCAGCAGCATAGCCGGGACTAGAGGATCCAATACGCAGTATTTT
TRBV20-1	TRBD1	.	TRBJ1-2	CSARTRQGSGYTF	TGCAGTGCTAGAACCCGACAGGGGTCTGGCTACACCTTC
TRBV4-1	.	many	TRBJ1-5	CASSQGPNQPQHF	TGTGCCAGCAGCCAAGGGCCCAATCAGCCCCAGCATTTT
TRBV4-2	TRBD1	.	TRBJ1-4	CASSQGRGRQEKLFF	TGTGCCAGCAGCCAAGGAAGGGGGCGCCAGGAAAAACTGTTTTTT
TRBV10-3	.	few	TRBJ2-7	CAISEQLGNYEQYF	TGTGCCATCAGTGAGCAGCTGGGGAACTACGAGCAGTACTTC
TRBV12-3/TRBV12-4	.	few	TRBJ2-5	CASSRGTQETQYF	TGTGCCAGCAGCCGGGGGACCCAAGAGACCCAGTACTTC
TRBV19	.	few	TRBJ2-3	CASSRGTADTQYF	TGTGCCAGTAGTAGGGGGACGGCAGATACGCAGTATTTT
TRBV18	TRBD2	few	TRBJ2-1	CASSRKTSGSYNEQFF	TGTGCCAGCTCACGAAAGACTAGCGGCTCCTACAATGAGCAGTTCTTC
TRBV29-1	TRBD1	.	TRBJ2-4	CSYYRGTLAKNIQYF	TGCAGCTATTACAGGGGAACCCTAGCCAAAAACATTCAGTACTTC
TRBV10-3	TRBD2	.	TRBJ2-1	CAIRTSGRMDEQFF	TGTGCCATTCGGACTAGCGGGAGAATGGATGAGCAGTTCTTC
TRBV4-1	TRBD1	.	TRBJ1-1	CATRDREETEAFF	TGCGCCACCAGGGACAGGGAAGAAACTGAAGCTTTCTTT
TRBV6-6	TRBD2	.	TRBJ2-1	CASRELAGGLYNEQFF	TGTGCCAGCAGAGAACTAGCGGGGGGGCTCTACAATGAGCAGTTCTTC
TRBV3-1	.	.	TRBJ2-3	CASSQFDRPSSTDTQYF	TGTGCCAGCAGCCAGTTTGACAGGCCCTCTTCCACAGATACGCAGTATTTT
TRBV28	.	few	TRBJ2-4	CASRRSGAKNIQYF	TGTGCCAGCAGGAGGAGTGGAGCCAAAAACATTCAGTACTTC
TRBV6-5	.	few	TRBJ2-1	CASSYRPLRANEQFF	TGTGCCAGCAGTTACCGACCTCTCAGGGCCAATGAGCAGTTCTTC
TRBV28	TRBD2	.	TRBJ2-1	CASSFAGRNNEQFF	TGTGCCAGCAGTTTTGCCGGGAGGAACAATGAGCAGTTCTTC
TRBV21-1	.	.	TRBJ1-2	CASSRLSATYGYTF	TGTGCCAGCAGCCGGTTGAGTGCGACTTATGGCTACACCTTC
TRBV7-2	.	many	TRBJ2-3	CASSLGLRPTDTQYF	TGTGCCAGCAGCTTAGGTCTTAGACCCACAGATACGCAGTATTTT